The 29 T cell receptor beta chains below all came from one sample that was sequenced in a study of human T cells and chemical hapten exposure. Unseparated into fractions, whole blood served as the source from which total RNA was extracted. For the library, individual cDNA molecules each received unique molecular identifiers. Using its own MiXCR run on the reads, TCRdb lists one record per CDR3 protein. The sample holds under 800 distinct CDR3 sequences, around 88% seen once. The material sequenced was whole blood. The source of these receptors is a human donor with alopecia, or a healthy volunteer (not recorded which). Some clones in this sample may be carry-over from other donors' samples. This table probably holds off-target reads from a library built for another chain.

The V call is TRBV29-1, the J call TRBJ2-3, with D possibly being TRBD2 (6 bases). The CDR3 sequence is 16 residues long. Germline CDR1 SQVTM, CDR2 ANQGSEA. Trimming shortened V by 0 bases and J by 2 bases, and 15 bases separated the two germline ends. The CDR3 spells CSVEDQHPGVTDTQYF. DNA of the CDR3: TGCAGCGTTGAAGATCAACACCCGGGGGTCACAGATACGCAGTATTTT.

This chain links TRBV7-3 with TRBJ2-7; D might be TRBD1 (6 bases). The CDR3 is 13 residues long. The V end was cut by 5 bases, the J end by 5 bases, with 13 bases between. Per germline, CDR1 SGHTA and CDR2 FQGTGA. The CDR3 region has the DNA TGTGCCAGCAGCAGAGAACAGGGTGACGAGCAGTACTTC. Translation gives CASSREQGDEQYF.

This chain connects TRBV5-1 to TRBJ2-3; D is undetermined. The germline V gene has CDR1 SGHRS and CDR2 YFSETQ. This CDR3 comprises 14 residues. The V and J ends lost 4 bases and 0 bases respectively, with 9 bases between them. In DNA, the CDR3 is TGCGCCAGCAGCCGGACGGCTAGCACAGATACGCAGTATTTT. Translating it yields CASSRTASTDTQYF.

CDR3 in amino acids: CASSSNTNNEQFF. The CDR3 DNA follows: TGTGCCAGCAGTTCCAATACGAACAATGAGCAGTTCTTC. This chain connects TRBV12-3 or TRBV12-4 to TRBJ2-1; D remains unclear. There are 13 residues in the CDR3. V was pared by 4 bases and J by 5 bases, with 9 bases between.

The chain recombines TRBV7-9 with TRBJ2-3, with D possibly being TRBD1 or TRBD2 (5 bases each). The length of the CDR3 is 15 residues. V lost 4 bases, J lost 4 bases, and 15 bases lay in between. Germline CDR1 is SEHNR and CDR2 is FQNEAQ (reference sequence). CDR3 amino acids: CASSSGSGLSDTQYF. The CDR3 DNA follows: TGTGCCAGCAGCTCCGGGTCGGGGCTCTCAGATACGCAGTATTTT.

The gene calls are TRBV9 and TRBJ1-1; 7 nucleotides align to TRBD1. The CDR3 is 15 amino acids. J lost 2 bases, V lost 4 bases, and 8 bases had no gene match. The germline V gene has CDR1 SGDLS and CDR2 YYNGEE. The CDR3 loop reads CASSSNRGVNTEAFF. The CDR3 nucleotides read TGTGCCAGCAGCTCAAACAGGGGCGTCAACACTGAAGCTTTCTTT.

The V call is TRBV7-2, the J call TRBJ2-6; D is unresolved. V was cut by 1 base and J by 0 bases, with 7 bases left in between. Germline V CDR1 and CDR2: SGHTA, FQGNSA. This CDR3 is 16 amino acids long. Here the CDR3 reads CASSLDAFSGANVLTF. The CDR3 DNA sequence: TGTGCCAGCAGCTTAGATGCGTTCTCTGGGGCCAACGTCCTGACTTTC.

This sequence joins TRBV6-6 and TRBJ1-5; 7 nucleotides align to TRBD1. After removal of 6 bases from V and 0 bases from J, the junction contained 8 bases not matched to a gene. Germline assignment: CDR1 MNHNY and CDR2 SVGAGI (reference sequence). The CDR3 sequence is 16 residues long. The CDR3 region has the DNA TGTGCCAGCAGCGAAACAGGGGAGTATAGCAATCAGCCCCAGCATTTT. It is translated as CASSETGEYSNQPQHF.

V gene TRBV6-6 combines with J gene TRBJ1-1; 7 nucleotides align to TRBD1. The CDR3 loop spans 12 amino acids. Germline lookup yields CDR1 MNHNY and CDR2 SVGAGI (reference sequence). The junction had 5 bases not matched to a gene; V was cut back by 5 bases and J by 8 bases. The DNA for the CDR3 is TGTGCCAGCAGTAGGACAGGCTCGGAAGCTTTCTTT. Amino acid sequence: CASSRTGSEAFF.

This clonotype appeared once. V is TRBV20-1 and J is TRBJ1-6; a weak D match, TRBD1 (6 bases). The CDR3 runs to 13 residues. Looked up from germline, CDR1 is DFQATT and CDR2 is SNEGSKA (reference sequence). V lost 5 bases to trimming and J lost 6 bases, with 11 bases between them. CDR3 in amino acids: CSARTEPNSPLHF. CDR3 coding DNA: TGCAGTGCTCGGACAGAGCCTAATTCACCCCTCCACTTT.

This chain joins TRBV10-3 and TRBJ2-1; D possibly corresponds to TRBD1 (7 bases). The germline CDR1 and CDR2 sequences are ENHRY and SYGVKD. This CDR3 region has 12 residues. The V gene lost 7 bases and the J gene lost 7 bases, with 11 bases spanning the gap. DNA for the CDR3: TGTGCCATCAAGCAGGGGGGAAATGAGCAGTTCTTC. This gives the protein CAIKQGGNEQFF.

About this clonotype: The junction departs from germline at one end; a sequencing error may be responsible. J is TRBJ1-1 and V is TRBV12-3 or TRBV12-4; D might be TRBD1 (5 bases). The CDR3 is 12 residues long. The CDR3 region has the DNA TGTGCCAGCTCGTATGGGGGTGAAGAAGTTTTCTTT. It yields the protein CASSYGGEEVFF.

The V call is TRBV29-1, the J call TRBJ1-2, with D possibly matching TRBD1 (5 bases). The CDR3 runs 12 residues. Per germline, CDR1 SQVTM and CDR2 ANQGSEA. V shed 3 bases and J shed 5 bases, with 10 bases lying between them. The CDR3 spells CSVENGGYGYTF. The CDR3 DNA reads as TGCAGCGTTGAGAATGGGGGATATGGCTACACCTTC.

In this sample, this clonotype turned up once. This chain links TRBV30 with TRBJ2-1; 11 bases map to TRBD2. Germline V gene lookup returns CDR1 GTSNPN and CDR2 SVGIG (reference sequence). CDR3 length: 14 amino acids. Trimming at V came to 5 bases and at J to 7 bases, leaving 7 bases not matched to a gene. The CDR3 bases are TGTGCCTGGGACCGACTAGCGGGGTCAAATGAGCAGTTCTTC. Amino acid sequence: CAWDRLAGSNEQFF.

The genes are TRBV12-3 or TRBV12-4 and TRBJ2-7, with D perhaps TRBD1 (5 bases). V lost 8 bases, J lost 1 base, and 18 bases lay in between. The CDR3 covers 15 residues. CDR3 region: CASGIPSKGSYEQYF. Here the CDR3 DNA reads TGTGCCAGCGGAATTCCGAGCAAGGGGTCCTACGAGCAGTACTTC.

The J gene is TRBJ2-5, the V gene TRBV5-1; D is tentatively TRBD1 or TRBD2 (5 bases each). This CDR3 is 14 amino acids long. Trimming shortened V by 2 bases and J by 3 bases, and 11 bases separated the two germline ends. Germline V CDR1 and CDR2: SGHRS, YFSETQ. The CDR3 DNA follows: TGCGCCAGCAGCTTCGACAGAGGGAAAGAGACCCAGTACTTC. Protein sequence: CASSFDRGKETQYF.

The chain couples TRBV20-1 to TRBJ2-1; weak D call: TRBD1 (6 bases). V was pared by 0 bases and J by 4 bases, with 19 bases between. This CDR3 region has 17 residues. Looked up from germline, CDR1 is DFQATT and CDR2 is SNEGSKA (reference sequence). CDR3 bases: TGCAGTGCTAGAGATCGGGACACTACTGCCCGGTACAATGAGCAGTTCTTC. Translating gives CSARDRDTTARYNEQFF.

V is TRBV29-1 and J is TRBJ2-3; D may be TRBD1 (6 bases). V was trimmed by 6 bases and J by 6 bases, leaving 13 bases between them. Germline assignment: CDR1 SQVTM and CDR2 ANQGSEA. The CDR3 has 12 amino acids. DNA of the CDR3: TGCAGCGTGCGAACAGGGCCGGATACGCAGTATTTT. It encodes CSVRTGPDTQYF.

The chain combines TRBV6-5 with TRBJ2-6; D is undetermined. V lost 2 bases and J lost 0, with 5 bases in between. Germline assignment: CDR1 MNHEY and CDR2 SVGAGI. The length of the CDR3 is 15 residues. CDR3 amino acids: CASSYVGSGANVLTF. The CDR3 DNA reads TGTGCCAGCAGTTACGTAGGCTCTGGGGCCAACGTCCTGACTTTC.

The V gene is TRBV6-5, the J gene TRBJ2-2; D might be TRBD1 (6 bases). V was pared by 0 bases and J by 0 bases, with 14 bases between. From germline, CDR1 is MNHEY and CDR2 SVGAGI. The CDR3 loop spans 18 amino acids. CDR3 nucleotides: TGTGCCAGCAGTTACTCGAGCCCGGGACAACCGAACACCGGGGAGCTGTTTTTT. It is translated as CASSYSSPGQPNTGELFF.

This clonotype came up once. J is TRBJ2-7 and V is TRBV12-3 or TRBV12-4; 8 bases match TRBD1. The CDR3 sequence is 13 residues long. J lost 2 bases, V lost 5 bases, and 2 bases had no gene match. CDR3 sequence: CASSPGQAYEQYF. The CDR3 nucleotides read TGTGCCAGCAGTCCGGGACAGGCCTACGAGCAGTACTTC.

The J gene is TRBJ1-6, the V gene TRBV7-2; possible D gene TRBD1, 6 bases. With 1 base removed from V and 5 bases from J, the gap between germline ends came to 12 bases. Germline V lookup: CDR1 SGHTA, CDR2 FQGNSA. The CDR3 extends over 16 amino acids. CDR3 protein: CASSLGARGNNSPLHF. CDR3 coding DNA: TGTGCCAGCAGCTTAGGCGCCAGGGGAAATAATTCACCCCTCCACTTT. Looking up the rest from reference TRBV7-2 and TRBJ1-6 gives the full variable domain: GAGVSQSPSNKVTEKGKDVELRCDPISGHTALYWYRQSLGQGLEFLIYFQGNSAPDKSGLPSDRFSAERTGGSVSTLTIQRTQQEDSAVYLCASSLGARGNNSPLHFGNGTRLTVT.

The V gene is TRBV6-1, the J gene TRBJ1-1; no clear D gene. Germline V gives CDR1 MNHNS, CDR2 SASEGT. V was cut by 8 bases and J by 3 bases, with 7 bases left in between. The CDR3 runs 11 residues. The CDR3, as DNA: TGTGCCAGCGGGAAGTACACTGAAGCTTTCTTT. This encodes CASGKYTEAFF.

This clonotype was counted once. V gene TRBV25-1 combines with J gene TRBJ2-7, with a possible D match to TRBD1 (5 bases). Germline V gene sequence: CDR1 MGHDK, CDR2 SYGVNS. V was clipped by 2 bases and J by 12 bases, with 17 bases between them. The CDR3 consists of 13 residues. Written as DNA, the CDR3 is TGTGCCAGCAGTGAAGGGGCAGCTCTTTCCCCGTACTTC. Translated: CASSEGAALSPYF.

The chain carries TRBV12-3 or TRBV12-4 and TRBJ1-5; TRBD1 agrees at 11 bases. The CDR3 totals 14 residues. V trimming: 7 bases; J trimming: 4 bases; junction bases outside the gene matches: 3. The CDR3 sequence is CASTGTGGNQPQHF. CDR3 in DNA: TGTGCCAGCACTGGGACAGGGGGGAATCAGCCCCAGCATTTT.

The chain carries TRBV20-1 and TRBJ1-4; maybe TRBD1 (5 bases). Germline V gene data show CDR1 as DFQATT and CDR2 as SNEGSKA (reference sequence). The CDR3 length is 14 residues. Deletions cut 0 bases from V and 4 bases from J, with 9 bases between. CDR3 sequence (DNA): TGCAGTGCTAGAGATTTGGGGCTTAATGAAAAACTGTTTTTT. It encodes CSARDLGLNEKLFF.

The rearrangement joins TRBV4-1 to TRBJ2-7; D gene ambiguous. Germline CDR1 and CDR2: MGHRA and YSYEKL. Trimming pared 0 bases from V and 3 bases from J, leaving 12 bases between. This CDR3 spans 15 amino acids. Written as DNA, the CDR3 is TGCGCCAGCAGCCAAGATCTACCGGATTTCTACGAGCAGTACTTC. It encodes CASSQDLPDFYEQYF.

The gene calls are TRBV29-1 and TRBJ2-1; D perhaps matches TRBD2 (6 bases). This CDR3 comprises 12 residues. Germline CDR1 is SQVTM and CDR2 is ANQGSEA. Trimming pared 7 bases from V and 4 bases from J, leaving 11 bases between. CDR3 DNA: TGCAGCGCTGTGGGGGGATACAATGAGCAGTTCTTC. Residues: CSAVGGYNEQFF.

V is TRBV3-1 and J is TRBJ2-3, with 12 positions matching TRBD2. Germline values: CDR1 LGHDT, CDR2 YNNKEL (reference sequence). J lost 3 bases, V lost 1 base, and 2 bases had no gene match. This CDR3 comprises 16 residues. The CDR3 loop is CASSQATSGRTDTQYF. The CDR3 DNA sequence: TGTGCCAGCAGCCAAGCTACTAGCGGGAGGACAGATACGCAGTATTTT.